These 28 T cell receptor beta chains came from one sample sequenced in a study of T cell clones after liver transplantation. Sequenced by immunoSEQ multiplex PCR; TCRdb stores in-frame clones only, minus some. The table includes about 20,000 clones, more than 65% detected once. Sample: CD8+ T cells from blood, taken more than 52 months after liver transplant. The receptors were sampled from a human patient who received a liver transplant. A share of the T cells may be of graft donor origin.

This clone appeared a single time. CDR3 loop: CASSHPVGGSTDTQYF. The CDR3 nucleotides are TGCGCCAGCAGCCACCCGGTGGGGGGAAGCACAGATACGCAGTATTTT. The chain couples TRBV4-1 to TRBJ2-3; TRBD2 is a possible D gene (6 bases). The germline V gene has CDR1 MGHRA and CDR2 YSYEKL. The CDR3 totals 16 residues. V was cut by 3 bases and J by 0 bases, with 13 bases left in between.

The chain is built from TRBV4-2 and TRBJ1-6, with D possibly matching TRBD1 (5 bases). With 0 bases removed from V and 7 bases from J, the gap between germline ends came to 16 bases. The CDR3 loop spans 17 amino acids. Germline CDR1 LGHNA, CDR2 YNFKEQ. CDR3 DNA: TGTGCCAGCAGCCAAGATACAGGATTAGAAATCAATTCACCCCTCCACTTT. It codes for CASSQDTGLEINSPLHF.

The rearrangement links TRBV6-5 to TRBJ2-5; D gene unclear. This CDR3 contains 14 residues. The germline V gene has CDR1 MNHEY and CDR2 SVGAGI. V lost 6 bases and J lost 2, with 13 bases in between. CDR3 sequence reads: CASSPVNSQETQYF. The DNA for the CDR3 is TGTGCCAGCAGCCCGGTTAATAGTCAAGAGACCCAGTACTTC.

V usage is TRBV5-4 and J usage is TRBJ2-7; TRBD1 matches at 9 bases. V dropped 4 bases and J dropped 3; count of bases not matched to a gene: 11. The CDR3 loop spans 16 amino acids. Germline CDR1 and CDR2: SGHNT and YYREEE (reference sequence). DNA for the CDR3: TGTGCCAGCAGCCCCTCCGCGGGACAGGGAATCTACGAGCAGTACTTC. It yields the protein CASSPSAGQGIYEQYF.

The chain links TRBV4-2 to TRBJ1-5; D remains unclear. Germline CDR1 is LGHNA and CDR2 is YNFKEQ. V was clipped by 0 bases and J by 2 bases, with 8 bases between them. There are 15 residues in the CDR3. For the CDR3, the DNA is TGTGCCAGCAGCCAAGAACAACTTGGCAATCAGCCCCAGCATTTT. Amino acid sequence: CASSQEQLGNQPQHF.

In its sample, this clone was seen a few times. This chain uses TRBV19 with TRBJ1-3; D unclear. Germline assignment: CDR1 LNHDA and CDR2 SQIVND (reference sequence). The CDR3 extends over 13 amino acids. Trimming removed 7 bases at V and 4 bases at J, with 11 bases between. The CDR3 DNA reads TGTGCCAGTACTGAGCTCCCGGGAAACACCATATATTTT. This codes for CASTELPGNTIYF.

The CDR3 DNA sequence: TGCGCCACCTGGGGGGCACAGTCTGAAGCTTTCTTT. The encoded protein is CATWGAQSEAFF. This chain connects TRBV10-2 to TRBJ1-1; possible D gene TRBD1, 6 bases. Germline values: CDR1 WSHSY, CDR2 SAAADI. This CDR3 has 12 amino acids. Trimming took off 10 bases at V and 6 bases at J, with 15 bases between the two ends.

This clone was observed once. The chain couples TRBV7-9 to TRBJ2-7; D may be TRBD2 (6 bases). Germline V lookup: CDR1 SEHNR, CDR2 FQNEAQ (reference sequence). V was shortened by 7 bases and J by 0 bases, with 13 bases between the two germline ends. CDR3 length: 14 residues. The DNA for the CDR3 is TGTGCCAGCACCCGGGACTTCATCTCCTACGAGCAGTACTTC. This encodes CASTRDFISYEQYF.

This clone was counted once. The chain employs TRBV18 and TRBJ2-7; 9 nucleotides line up with TRBD1. Germline V gives CDR1 KGHSH, CDR2 LQKENI. After removal of 0 bases from V and 3 bases from J, the junction contained 3 bases not matched to a gene. This CDR3 contains 15 residues. The CDR3 coding sequence is TGTGCCAGCTCACCACCGGGACAGGGTGGCTACGAGCAGTACTTC. Translation: CASSPPGQGGYEQYF.

V and J are TRBV7-9 and TRBJ2-7; the D gene is possibly TRBD1 (6 bases). The CDR3 sequence is 15 residues long. With 6 bases removed from V and 2 bases from J, the gap between germline ends came to 17 bases. Germline V gives CDR1 SEHNR, CDR2 FQNEAQ (reference sequence). CDR3 nucleotide sequence: TGTGCCAGCAGTTACCTCCAGGGGCCAACCTACGAGCAGTACTTC. This translates into CASSYLQGPTYEQYF.

This clone was seen once. The chain recombines TRBV5-6 with TRBJ2-7, with 8 bases that match TRBD1. This CDR3 has 18 amino acids. CDR1 is SGHDT and CDR2 is YYEEEE in the germline V gene. V gave up 0 bases and J gave up 3 bases; unmatched junction bases: 14. In DNA, the CDR3 is TGTGCCAGCAGCTTGGTGGTATGGGGACAGGAGTTTCACTACGAGCAGTACTTC. This sequence encodes CASSLVVWGQEFHYEQYF.

The rearrangement uses TRBV28 and TRBJ2-7; perhaps TRBD1 as D (6 bases). This CDR3 spans 12 amino acids. The V end was cut by 4 bases, the J end by 4 bases, with 8 bases between. Looked up from germline, CDR1 is MDHEN and CDR2 is SYDVKM. This chain's CDR3 is CASSSTGYEQYF. CDR3 nucleotides: TGTGCCAGCAGTTCTACAGGGTACGAGCAGTACTTC.

The gene calls are TRBV11-2 and TRBJ2-5; maybe TRBD1 (5 bases). CDR1 and CDR2 from the germline V gene are SGHAT and FQNNGV. The ends were cut back, 0 bases at V and 5 bases at J, with 16 bases in the middle. The CDR3 has 16 amino acids. The CDR3 region has the DNA TGTGCCAGCAGCTTAGATGCGCAGGGTAGTGAGGAGACCCAGTACTTC. Protein product: CASSLDAQGSEETQYF. Full variable domain (missing parts from reference TRBV11-2 and TRBJ2-5): EAGVAQSPRYKIIEKRQSVAFWCNPISGHATLYWYQQILGQGPKLLIQFQNNGVVDDSQLPKDRFSAERLKGVDSTLKIQPAKLEDSAVYLCASSLDAQGSEETQYFGPGTRLLVL.

The V call is TRBV7-2, the J call TRBJ2-3; no definite D call. Trimming took 2 bases from V and 0 from J, leaving 9 bases between them. This CDR3 is built from 15 residues. CDR1 SGHTA and CDR2 FQGNSA come from the germline V gene. This chain's CDR3 is CASSLSPTSTDTQYF. CDR3 sequence (DNA): TGTGCCAGCAGCTTAAGTCCTACTAGCACAGATACGCAGTATTTT.

The J gene is TRBJ1-3, the V gene TRBV27; TRBD1 might be the D (5 bases). Trimming stripped 6 bases from V and 2 bases from J, with 17 bases between. The CDR3 runs to 16 residues. The V gene's germline CDR1 is MNHEY and CDR2 SMNVEV (reference sequence). Written as DNA, the CDR3 is TGTGCCAGCAGGGGGGGGGTCGCTGAGGCTGGAAACACCATATATTTT. Residues: CASRGGVAEAGNTIYF.

The chain joins TRBV10-3 to TRBJ2-7; no firm D call. This CDR3 region has 15 residues. CDR1 ENHRY and CDR2 SYGVKD come from the germline V gene. V shed 3 bases and J shed 0 bases, with 12 bases lying between them. The CDR3 is CAISEGQRSSYEQYF. The CDR3 coding sequence is TGTGCCATCAGTGAAGGGCAGCGCAGCTCCTACGAGCAGTACTTC.

The chain links TRBV28 to TRBJ2-7, with D perhaps matching TRBD1 (6 bases). V lost 6 bases and J lost 3, with 9 bases in between. The CDR3 totals 12 residues. Germline CDR1 MDHEN, CDR2 SYDVKM. CDR3 bases: TGTGCCAGCAGGGACAGCTTCTACGAGCAGTACTTC. It yields the protein CASRDSFYEQYF.

This chain connects TRBV7-9 to TRBJ2-7; D possibly uses TRBD1 or TRBD2 (6 bases each). The CDR3 length is 16 residues. Germline CDR1 SEHNR, CDR2 FQNEAQ (reference sequence). V lost 0 bases, J lost 0 bases, and 12 bases lay in between. The CDR3 sequence is CASSLALGGSSYEQYF. The CDR3 coding sequence is TGTGCCAGCAGCTTAGCCCTAGGGGGGAGCTCCTACGAGCAGTACTTC.

This clone has more than one count but fewer than ten. The chain links TRBV30 to TRBJ1-6, with a weak D call TRBD1 (5 bases). The CDR3 spans 15 residues. Trimming took 0 bases from V and 8 from J, leaving 14 bases between them. Germline CDR1 and CDR2: GTSNPN and SVGIG (reference sequence). In nucleotides, the CDR3 is TGTGCCTGGAGTGTAACAGGCCCAAGGGATTCACCCCTCCACTTT. It is translated as CAWSVTGPRDSPLHF.

The V gene is TRBV2, the J gene TRBJ2-5; D possibly uses TRBD1 or TRBD2 (5 bases each). Trimming left V 11 bases short and J 5 bases short, with 18 bases between. Germline V lookup: CDR1 SNHLY, CDR2 FYNNEI. The length of the CDR3 is 13 residues. CDR3 in DNA: TGTGCCCCACGGGACCCCACCTGGGAGACCCAGTACTTC. Amino acid sequence: CAPRDPTWETQYF.

V usage is TRBV6-5 and J usage is TRBJ2-5, with 7 bases that match TRBD1. The junction had 5 bases not matched to a gene; V was cut back by 6 bases and J by 4 bases. The CDR3 contains 13 residues. Germline CDR1 is MNHEY and CDR2 is SVGAGI. CDR3 sequence: CASRGRGRETQYF. DNA for the CDR3: TGTGCCAGCAGAGGAAGGGGGCGAGAGACCCAGTACTTC.

This chain connects TRBV19 to TRBJ2-3; no clear D. The CDR3 is 13 amino acids. V was trimmed by 10 bases and J by 0 bases, leaving 11 bases between them. Germline CDR1 LNHDA, CDR2 SQIVND (reference sequence). CDR3 bases: TGTGCCACGGTTGGTCCTAGCACAGATACGCAGTATTTT. This sequence encodes CATVGPSTDTQYF. The full variable domain, completed using reference TRBV19 and TRBJ2-3, is DGGITQSPKYLFRKEGQNVTLSCEQNLNHDAMYWYRQDPGQGLRLIYYSQIVNDFQKGDIAEGYSVSREKKESFPLTVTSAQKNPTAFYLCATVGPSTDTQYFGPGTRLTVL.

V is TRBV28 and J is TRBJ1-4; no clear D. The CDR3 contains 14 residues. Trimming stripped 4 bases from V and 4 bases from J, with 10 bases between. Germline V gene data show CDR1 as MDHEN and CDR2 as SYDVKM. CDR3 in amino acids: CASSYSFINEKLFF. The CDR3 nucleotides are TGTGCCAGCAGTTACAGCTTTATTAATGAAAAACTGTTTTTT.

The gene calls are TRBV7-2 and TRBJ2-7; TRBD1 is a possible D gene (6 bases). Trimming removed 1 base at V and 3 bases at J, with 13 bases between. Germline-derived CDR1 and CDR2 are SGHTA and FQGNSA. The CDR3 has 15 amino acids. Here the CDR3 DNA reads TGTGCCAGCAGCTTAGGTCAGGGGTCGTTCTACGAGCAGTACTTC. It specifies CASSLGQGSFYEQYF.

The chain links TRBV27 to TRBJ1-1; 7 bases map to TRBD1. Germline CDR1 is MNHEY and CDR2 is SMNVEV (reference sequence). This CDR3 has 14 residues. The ends lost 5 bases at V and 5 bases at J; junction bases unmatched: 8. The CDR3 sequence is CASSALNRGTEAFF. The DNA for the CDR3 is TGTGCCAGCAGTGCACTAAACAGGGGAACTGAAGCTTTCTTT.

This chain uses TRBV10-2 with TRBJ2-1; no clear D. CDR1 and CDR2 from the germline V gene are WSHSY and SAAADI. The CDR3 consists of 12 residues. V was cut by 0 bases and J by 5 bases, with 2 bases left in between. The CDR3 coding sequence is TGCGCCAGCAGTGAGTCAAACAATGAGCAGTTCTTC. This translates into CASSESNNEQFF.

The V and J genes are TRBV5-8 and TRBJ1-1, with TRBD1 matching over 7 bases. J lost 0 bases, V lost 3 bases, and 2 bases had no gene match. The CDR3 contains 14 residues. CDR1 is SGHTS, CDR2 YDEGEE, per germline. The CDR3 DNA follows: TGTGCCAGCAGCTGGGGACAGATGAACACTGAAGCTTTCTTT. The encoded protein is CASSWGQMNTEAFF.

This chain joins TRBV5-8 and TRBJ2-1, with 10 bases fitting TRBD1. V shed 3 bases, J shed 9 bases, and the junction held 12 bases outside the gene matches. CDR3 length equals 16 residues. Looked up from germline, CDR1 is SGHTS and CDR2 is YDEGEE. The CDR3 loop is CASSWEGPGQGTEQFF. Here the CDR3 DNA reads TGTGCCAGCAGCTGGGAGGGACCGGGACAGGGGACTGAGCAGTTCTTC.